The 5 T cell receptor beta chains given below trace back to one sample, sequenced in a study of T cells in Graves' hyperthyroidism and ophthalmopathy. Using RNA transcripts as the source, TCR beta CDR3 regions were amplified. With the HTBI primer set, the TCR CDR3 went through a first round of RT-PCR. TCRdb passed the multiplex PCR reads through MiXCR, listing each CDR3 protein once. This table has about 600,000 distinct CDR3 sequences, about 16% appearing once. Sequencing was carried out using blood. The receptor set was obtained from a woman between 35 and 50 years old with Graves' ophthalmopathy.

This clonotype was counted at least ten times. The genes are TRBV2 and TRBJ2-7, with 10 bases lining up with TRBD2. Germline values: CDR1 SNHLY, CDR2 FYNNEI. V gave up 9 bases and J gave up 3 bases; unmatched junction bases: 8. The CDR3 is 14 amino acids. The CDR3, as DNA: TGTGCCAGTCTCGCACTAGCGGGGTACTACGAGCAGTACTTC. This sequence encodes CASLALAGYYEQYF.

V and J are TRBV14 and TRBJ2-3; TRBD2 matches 15 bases. With 4 bases clipped from V and 6 bases from J, the junction kept 11 bases outside the gene matches. The CDR3 covers 18 residues. Germline CDR1 and CDR2: SGHDN and FVKESK. The CDR3 DNA reads TGTGCCAGCAGCCGATCCATCCCCGGGACTAGCGGGAGGGATACGCAGTATTTT. Amino acids: CASSRSIPGTSGRDTQYF.

This clonotype has only a few counts. The CDR3 nucleotides are TGTGCCAGCAGCTTGTGGAGCGGGACGTTCACAGATACGCAGTATTTT. It encodes CASSLWSGTFTDTQYF. The J gene is TRBJ2-3, the V gene TRBV5-4, with 7 bases lining up with TRBD2. Germline V CDR1 and CDR2: SGHNT, YYREEE (reference sequence). The CDR3 consists of 16 residues. The trim removed 1 base at V and 2 bases at J, leaving 7 bases unmatched.

This clonotype was counted at least ten times. V gene TRBV12-3 or TRBV12-4 combines with J gene TRBJ1-1, with D uncertain. The CDR3 consists of 13 residues. Between the trimmed V and J ends, which lost 3 bases and 2 bases, there was a span of 7 bases. CDR3 in amino acids: CASSFPTNTEAFF. CDR3 sequence (DNA): TGTGCCAGCAGTTTCCCTACAAACACTGAAGCTTTCTTT.

This clonotype was counted a few times. The chain links TRBV29-1 to TRBJ2-7; the D gene is possibly TRBD2 (6 bases). CDR3 length: 13 amino acids. The V end lost 4 bases, the J end lost 4 bases, and 14 bases lay between the germline ends. Germline CDR1 SQVTM, CDR2 ANQGSEA. This chain's CDR3 is CSVVEGSKYEQYF. CDR3 DNA: TGCAGCGTTGTGGAGGGGAGCAAGTACGAGCAGTACTTC.